The 31 T cell receptor beta chains listed next were all sequenced from one sample in a study of T-cell reconstitution after alpha-beta-depleted transplantation in children. Preparing the TCRbeta library involved the use of unique molecular identifiers. From the PCR reads, TCRdb called clonotypes with MiXCR, one entry per CDR3 protein. The repertoire holds 700,000 to 850,000 distinct CDR3 sequences, with 16% as singletons. Sequences were derived from PBMCs, mostly from graft donor cells, sampled 360 days after TCRalphabeta/CD19-depleted stem cell transplant. The receptors stem from a male patient younger than 18 who had a stem cell transplant for acute lymphoblastic leukemia, so the T cells may come from the graft donor.

The chain employs TRBV7-6 and TRBJ2-7; tentative D call: TRBD2 (6 bases). Germline V gene lookup returns CDR1 SGHVS and CDR2 FNYEAQ. The V and J ends lost 5 bases and 3 bases respectively, with 14 bases between them. The CDR3 consists of 14 residues. For the CDR3, the DNA is TGTGCCAGCAGCACGTGCGGGAATTGCTACGAGCAGTACTTC. This gives the protein CASSTCGNCYEQYF.

This clonotype was recorded many times. The CDR3 sequence: CASSPRGRLSYEQYF. Here the CDR3 DNA reads TGTGCCAGCAGCCCTAGGGGTCGCCTCTCCTACGAGCAGTACTTC. The V and J genes are TRBV7-2 and TRBJ2-7, with D possibly being TRBD1 (5 bases). The CDR3 is 15 amino acids. The V gene's germline CDR1 is SGHTA and CDR2 FQGNSA. Trimming took 5 bases from V and 0 from J, leaving 14 bases between them.

The rearrangement links TRBV4-1 to TRBJ1-4, with 7 bases identical to TRBD1. This CDR3 is 16 amino acids long. The trim removed 5 bases at V and 5 bases at J, leaving 11 bases unmatched. Germline lookup yields CDR1 MGHRA and CDR2 YSYEKL. CDR3 sequence: CASSRTQGTENEKLFF. Written as DNA, the CDR3 is TGCGCCAGCAGCAGGACACAAGGGACAGAAAATGAAAAACTGTTTTTT.

This clonotype was seen only a few times. The genes are TRBV5-5 and TRBJ2-7; the D gene could be TRBD1 or TRBD2 (6 bases each). In germline, CDR1 is SGHKS, CDR2 YYEKEE (reference sequence). The CDR3 is made up of 17 amino acids. Trimming took off 3 bases at V and 2 bases at J, with 21 bases between the two ends. The CDR3: CASSYYSSGGPTYEQYF. CDR3 nucleotide sequence: TGTGCCAGCAGCTACTACAGTAGTGGGGGGCCTACCTACGAGCAGTACTTC.

V and J are TRBV12-3 or TRBV12-4 and TRBJ2-7; the D gene is possibly TRBD1 (5 bases). This CDR3 spans 18 amino acids. Trimming cost V 2 bases and J 3 bases, with 23 bases left between them. The CDR3 nucleotides are TGTGCCAGCAGTTTAAGGGCGCCGCGGACATTTACCCTCTACGAGCAGTACTTC. Amino acid sequence: CASSLRAPRTFTLYEQYF.

This chain joins TRBV29-1 and TRBJ1-1; D unclear. The CDR3 runs to 12 residues. V lost 6 bases and J lost 0, with 8 bases in between. Germline loops: CDR1 SQVTM, CDR2 ANQGSEA. The DNA of the CDR3 is TGCAGCGTCGATGTCCTGAACACTGAAGCTTTCTTT. It translates to CSVDVLNTEAFF.

The chain recombines TRBV11-2 with TRBJ2-7; TRBD2 matches 9 bases. The CDR3 loop spans 17 amino acids. V gave up 3 bases and J gave up 5 bases; unmatched junction bases: 14. The germline V gene encodes CDR1 SGHAT and CDR2 FQNNGV. CDR3 loop: CASSFGSGGASVHEQYF. In nucleotides, the CDR3 is TGTGCCAGCAGCTTCGGTAGCGGGGGCGCGTCCGTCCACGAGCAGTACTTC.

This clonotype has ten or more counts. The chain couples TRBV18 to TRBJ2-7; no definite D call. V gave up 8 bases and J gave up 3 bases, with 14 bases separating them. Germline lookup yields CDR1 KGHSH and CDR2 LQKENI. The CDR3 covers 13 residues. CDR3 region: CASSPPQGYEQYF. The DNA for the CDR3 is TGTGCCAGCAGTCCGCCCCAAGGCTACGAGCAGTACTTC.

The sample holds a few counts of this clonotype. V gene TRBV11-2 combines with J gene TRBJ2-7, with a weak D call TRBD2 (5 bases). Trimming stripped 5 bases from V and 3 bases from J, with 11 bases between. CDR3 size: 13 residues. Germline lookup yields CDR1 SGHAT and CDR2 FQNNGV. The CDR3 nucleotides read TGTGCCAGCAGCCCCGGGATCTACTACGAGCAGTACTTC. As protein: CASSPGIYYEQYF.

The table lists this clonotype with many counts. V is TRBV5-1 and J is TRBJ1-1, with 8 bases that match TRBD1. J lost 2 bases, V lost 3 bases, and 6 bases had no gene match. Looked up from germline, CDR1 is SGHRS and CDR2 is YFSETQ. CDR3 size: 15 residues. DNA for the CDR3: TGCGCCAGCAGCTCCGTAGACAGGGGAAACACTGAAGCTTTCTTT. It translates to CASSSVDRGNTEAFF. The whole variable domain, remainder taken from reference TRBV5-1 and TRBJ1-1, is KAGVTQTPRYLIKTRGQQVTLSCSPISGHRSVSWYQQTPGQGLQFLFEYFSETQRNKGNFPGRFSGRQFSNSRSEMNVSTLELGDSALYLCASSSVDRGNTEAFFGQGTRLTVV.

In its sample, this clonotype was seen many times. Here the CDR3 reads CASSRRLVEYF. CDR3 DNA: TGTGCCAGCAGCCGGCGACTAGTCGAGTACTTC. The chain has TRBV5-5 and TRBJ2-7, with D possibly TRBD2 on 6 matching bases. V was shortened by 4 bases and J by 11 bases, with 13 bases between the two germline ends. Germline lookup yields CDR1 SGHKS and CDR2 YYEKEE (reference sequence). The CDR3 has 11 amino acids.

This clonotype was picked up many times. The chain employs TRBV12-3 or TRBV12-4 and TRBJ2-1; 13 nucleotides agree with TRBD2. This CDR3 spans 16 amino acids. V lost 5 bases and J lost 2; bases outside the gene matches: 3. CDR3 nucleotide sequence: TGTGCCAGCAGTGCTGGACTAGCGGGAGCCTACAATGAGCAGTTCTTC. Amino acids: CASSAGLAGAYNEQFF.

The V and J genes are TRBV7-2 and TRBJ2-2; tentative D call: TRBD2 (6 bases). Germline V gene lookup returns CDR1 SGHTA and CDR2 FQGNSA. There are 14 residues in the CDR3. Trimming took off 5 bases at V and 6 bases at J, with 13 bases between the two ends. Here the CDR3 reads CASSPGGGAGELFF. The CDR3, as DNA: TGTGCCAGCAGCCCCGGAGGAGGGGCCGGGGAGCTGTTTTTT.

This clonotype occurred a few times. The V gene is TRBV27, the J gene TRBJ2-7; 7 positions match TRBD2. V shed 9 bases and J 5 bases; nucleotides not matched to a gene: 13. The CDR3 contains 14 residues. CDR1 MNHEY and CDR2 SMNVEV come from the germline V gene (reference sequence). In nucleotides, the CDR3 is TGTGCCAGTCATGAGGGAGGGCCAGTCCACGAGCAGTACTTC. Translation: CASHEGGPVHEQYF.

This CDR3 reads CASSFAPVGTSSYEQYF. The CDR3 nucleotides are TGCGCCAGCAGCTTTGCCCCTGTTGGAACGAGCTCCTACGAGCAGTACTTC. V and J are TRBV5-1 and TRBJ2-7, with D unresolved. This CDR3 region has 17 residues. The V gene's germline CDR1 is SGHRS and CDR2 YFSETQ. The ends were cut back, 2 bases at V and 0 bases at J, with 18 bases in the middle.

The chain uses TRBV11-2 and TRBJ1-5; D might be TRBD1 (5 bases). V was cut by 1 base and J by 0 bases, with 10 bases left in between. Germline values: CDR1 SGHAT, CDR2 FQNNGV. The CDR3 is 16 residues long. The CDR3 spells CASSLGWGNSNQPQHF. CDR3 in DNA: TGTGCCAGCAGCTTAGGATGGGGGAATAGCAATCAGCCCCAGCATTTT.

J is TRBJ2-7 and V is TRBV7-2, with a possible D match to TRBD1 (6 bases). The CDR3 runs to 14 residues. Germline V gives CDR1 SGHTA, CDR2 FQGNSA. V lost 6 bases and J lost 6, with 18 bases in between. For the CDR3, the DNA is TGTGCCAGCAGTTTCGACAGGAGAGCCTCCGAGCAGTACTTC. Translating gives CASSFDRRASEQYF.

This clonotype has only a few counts. The J gene is TRBJ2-3, the V gene TRBV7-2, with 9 bases fitting TRBD2. V was pared by 1 base and J by 0 bases, with 11 bases of the junction left unmatched. The CDR3 has 19 amino acids. Germline lookup yields CDR1 SGHTA and CDR2 FQGNSA. The CDR3 bases are TGTGCCAGCAGCTTAGGGCGGGAGGGCCTTCCGTTAAGCACAGATACGCAGTATTTT. Translated, it gives CASSLGREGLPLSTDTQYF.

The chain recombines TRBV11-2 with TRBJ2-7; unclear D gene. Trimming took 9 bases from V and 3 from J, leaving 9 bases between them. This CDR3 spans 11 amino acids. Germline V CDR1 and CDR2: SGHAT, FQNNGV. The CDR3: CASELDYEQYF. CDR3 sequence (DNA): TGTGCCAGTGAGCTAGACTACGAGCAGTACTTC.

The genes are TRBV7-2 and TRBJ2-5; D ambiguous. The CDR3 is made up of 14 amino acids. The germline V and J ends were trimmed by 1 base and 5 bases, with 11 bases remaining between them. CDR1 and CDR2 from the germline V gene are SGHTA and FQGNSA. CDR3 sequence reads: CASSLVLGPETQYF. The CDR3 nucleotides are TGTGCCAGCAGCTTAGTTCTGGGTCCGGAGACCCAGTACTTC.

This clonotype was observed many times. The chain couples TRBV7-2 to TRBJ1-2; 8 nucleotides line up with TRBD1. The CDR3 covers 14 residues. Germline CDR1 SGHTA, CDR2 FQGNSA. Trimming at V came to 5 bases and at J to 4 bases, leaving 6 bases not matched to a gene. The CDR3 bases are TGTGCCAGCAGCCCAGGACAGGGCATCTATGGCTACACCTTC. Protein: CASSPGQGIYGYTF.

This clonotype was picked up a small number of times. The chain couples TRBV5-1 to TRBJ1-1; D is undetermined. This CDR3 comprises 12 residues. Per germline, CDR1 SGHRS and CDR2 YFSETQ. With 0 bases removed from V and 10 bases from J, the gap between germline ends came to 10 bases. CDR3 coding DNA: TGCGCCAGCAGCTTGGGGCCTCTAACAGCTTTCTTT. Its protein product is CASSLGPLTAFF.

The CDR3 sequence is CASSLLFGPSSYNEQFF. As DNA, the CDR3 is TGTGCCAGCAGCTTACTCTTCGGACCCAGCTCCTACAATGAGCAGTTCTTC. The chain links TRBV5-5 to TRBJ2-1; no clear D. V was clipped by 2 bases and J by 0 bases, with 15 bases between them. Germline CDR1 reads SGHKS; CDR2 reads YYEKEE (reference sequence). CDR3 length: 17 amino acids. Together with reference TRBV5-5 and TRBJ2-1, the CDR3 gives the full variable domain: DAGVTQSPTHLIKTRGQQVTLRCSPISGHKSVSWYQQVLGQGPQFIFQYYEKEERGRGNFPDRFSARQFPNYSSELNVNALLLGDSALYLCASSLLFGPSSYNEQFFGPGTRLTVL.

This clonotype was detected only a few times. J is TRBJ2-1 and V is TRBV6-2 or TRBV6-3; D is unresolved. The germline CDR1 and CDR2 sequences are MNHEY and SVGEGT. V dropped 0 bases and J dropped 0 bases, with 18 bases sitting between them. The CDR3 extends over 19 amino acids. The CDR3 coding sequence is TGTGCCAGCAGTTACTCGAGAAAAGGGCAGTTGAGCTCCTACAATGAGCAGTTCTTC. Its translation is CASSYSRKGQLSSYNEQFF.

In its sample, this clonotype was seen a few times. The chain recombines TRBV5-1 with TRBJ2-2, with TRBD2 identical over 9 bases. The CDR3 loop spans 17 amino acids. The germline V gene encodes CDR1 SGHRS and CDR2 YFSETQ. The trim removed 0 bases at V and 0 bases at J, leaving 3 bases unmatched. This CDR3 is CASSLGPSGANTGELFF. DNA of the CDR3: TGCGCCAGCAGCTTGGGACCTAGCGGGGCGAACACCGGGGAGCTGTTTTTT.

This clonotype turned up a few times. The chain has TRBV20-1 and TRBJ1-2, with D maybe TRBD1 (6 bases). The CDR3 is 11 amino acids. From germline, CDR1 is DFQATT and CDR2 SNEGSKA (reference sequence). The V end was cut by 6 bases, the J end by 6 bases, with 11 bases between. The CDR3 nucleotides are TGCAGTGCCAAATACAGGGATGGCTACACCTTC. Protein: CSAKYRDGYTF.

A few counts support this clonotype. The chain is built from TRBV4-1 and TRBJ2-7; D unclear. This CDR3 is built from 16 residues. The ends were cut back, 0 bases at V and 0 bases at J, with 12 bases in the middle. Per germline, CDR1 MGHRA and CDR2 YSYEKL. The CDR3 coding sequence is TGCGCCAGCAGCCAAGATGTAGCAGTCGTCTCCTACGAGCAGTACTTC. Protein: CASSQDVAVVSYEQYF.

The CDR3 nucleotides are TGTGCCAGCAGCCCGCGAGTCCCGGGGAGAGAGACCCAGTACTTC. Its translation: CASSPRVPGRETQYF. The rearrangement links TRBV7-8 to TRBJ2-5; D is possibly TRBD2 (5 bases). Germline values: CDR1 SGHVS, CDR2 FQNEAQ. This CDR3 region has 15 residues. The germline V and J ends were trimmed by 5 bases and 4 bases, with 17 bases remaining between them.

This chain uses TRBV12-3 or TRBV12-4 with TRBJ2-7; 9 bases are a match to TRBD1. The CDR3 length is 15 residues. Trimming cost V 6 bases and J 3 bases; bases outside gene matches: 9. CDR3 in DNA: TGTGCCAGCAGGCCCCCCGGGACAGGGAACTACGAGCAGTACTTC. It is translated as CASRPPGTGNYEQYF.

This clonotype came up a few times. The rearrangement links TRBV24-1 to TRBJ2-3, with TRBD2 identical over 14 bases. With 2 bases clipped from V and 3 bases from J, the junction kept 6 bases outside the gene matches. The germline CDR1 and CDR2 sequences are KGHDR and SFDVKD. CDR3 length: 18 residues. CDR3 sequence: CATSDSGTSGSLTDTQYF. For the CDR3, the DNA is TGTGCCACCAGTGATTCCGGGACTAGCGGGAGCTTGACAGATACGCAGTATTTT.

The chain is built from TRBV3-1 and TRBJ2-1; D is uncertain. The germline V gene encodes CDR1 LGHDT and CDR2 YNNKEL (reference sequence). This CDR3 comprises 13 residues. V dropped 4 bases and J dropped 8 bases, with 12 bases sitting between them. CDR3 DNA sequence: TGTGCCAGCAGCCTAGGACGCCTCTATGAGCAGTTCTTC. Protein product: CASSLGRLYEQFF.